This T cell receptor beta chain was obtained from a study of post-analysis software for immune sequencing data. Sequencing libraries made from TCR beta cDNA carried unique molecular identifiers. TCRdb fed the PCR reads into MiXCR, producing one record per CDR3 protein. The table shows some 370,000 distinct CDR3 sequences, with roughly 38% occurring only once. Study-wide results and caveats: TRBV5-6, TRBV5-1 and TRBV20-1 were among roughly 5 TRBV segments more frequent in patients than controls.

Trimming took 8 bases from V and 2 from J, leaving 15 bases between them. The CDR3 spans 14 residues. Germline V gene data show CDR1 as SGHRS and CDR2 as YFSETQ. Regarding this clonotype: The antigen remains undetermined.

The rearrangement joins TRBV5-1 to TRBJ2-3; no reliable D call. The sample taken for sequencing was blood. The sequence came from a girl aged 10 to 17 with multiple sclerosis. CDR3: CASTAGPPTDTQYF. DNA for the CDR3: TGCGCCAGTACCGCCGGCCCTCCCACAGATACGCAGTATTTT. Full variable domain (outside the CDR3, taken from reference TRBV5-1 and TRBJ2-3): KAGVTQTPRYLIKTRGQQVTLSCSPISGHRSVSWYQQTPGQGLQFLFEYFSETQRNKGNFPGRFSGRQFSNSRSEMNVSTLELGDSALYLCASTAGPPTDTQYFGPGTRLTVL.